Shown below are 4 T cell receptor beta chains from a single sample sequenced in a study of CD4+ T cells in melanoma. The method was immunoSEQ multiplex PCR; TCRdb's version includes in-frame clones alone and lacks a portion of them. Found here are roughly 120,000 clones, about 90% of them singletons; the top ten hold 3% to 4%. The sequenced sample was peripheral blood. Receptors originate from a human donor with melanoma.

V gene TRBV6-1 combines with J gene TRBJ2-7, with a tentative D call TRBD1 (8 bases). The germline CDR1 and CDR2 sequences are MNHNS and SASEGT. The CDR3 runs 15 residues. V lost 6 bases, J lost 3 bases, and 18 bases lay in between. The CDR3 coding sequence is TGTGCCAGCAGGAGCCTCACAGGGGGGGACTACGAGCAGTACTTC. It translates to CASRSLTGGDYEQYF.

Only one count was recorded for this clone. The V gene is TRBV11-3, the J gene TRBJ1-4; 7 nucleotides match TRBD1. V gave up 2 bases and J gave up 0 bases; unmatched junction bases: 15. Germline V CDR1 and CDR2: SGHNT, YENEEA. This CDR3 has 20 amino acids. DNA of the CDR3: TGTGCCAGCAGCTTATCGAGCACCGGGACAGCTTATTCAACTAATGAAAAACTGTTTTTT. This sequence encodes CASSLSSTGTAYSTNEKLFF.

This clone showed up just once. J is TRBJ1-2 and V is TRBV30, with D tentatively TRBD1 (6 bases). CDR1 is GTSNPN, CDR2 SVGIG, per germline (reference sequence). The CDR3 length is 13 residues. Trimming took off 3 bases at V and 8 bases at J, with 16 bases between the two ends. CDR3 loop: CAWSVQGGDGYTF. The CDR3 nucleotides read TGTGCCTGGAGCGTACAGGGTGGGGACGGCTACACCTTC. Filled out from reference TRBV30 and TRBJ1-2, the complete variable domain reads SQTIHQWPATLVQPVGSPLSLECTVEGTSNPNLYWYRQAAGRGLQLLFYSVGIGQISSEVPQNLSASRPQDRQFILSSKKLLLSDSGFYLCAWSVQGGDGYTFGSGTRLTVV.

Only a few counts were recorded for this clone. V gene TRBV18 combines with J gene TRBJ1-5; TRBD1 matches 8 bases. CDR3 size: 15 residues. Germline CDR1 KGHSH, CDR2 LQKENI. Trimming at V came to 6 bases and at J to 6 bases, leaving 10 bases not matched to a gene. The CDR3, as DNA: TGTGCCAGCTCGCGAGACAGGGACAGGATTCAGCCCCAGCATTTT. Translated: CASSRDRDRIQPQHF.